This T cell receptor beta chain was identified during a study of blood T cell repertoires in COVID-19. The wider study: Samples of COVID-19 (acute and convalescent) were obtained from the United States, Italy and Spain. Sample material is recorded as cDNA or gDNA derived from T cells, B-cell-depleted T cells, or PBMCs.

Original data processing: Cell counts per sample came from amplifying reference gene primers. Sequenced by immunoSEQ multiplex PCR; TCRdb stores in-frame clones only, minus some. The V and J calls and clone size come from that table; D and trimming were worked out from the DNA. The table lists tens of thousands of clones, around nine tenths of them singletons. The V and J ends lost 0 bases and 6 bases, in that order; junction bases with no gene match: 6. The CDR3 totals 17 residues. Germline CDR1 is SGHRS and CDR2 is YFSETQ. Sample: peripheral blood. The chain recombines TRBV5-1 with TRBJ1-6; 10 bases map to TRBD1. The receptor was isolated from a woman aged 70-85 years with acute or convalescent COVID-19. The CDR3 here is CASSLGGQGSRNSPLHF. CDR3 bases: TGCGCCAGCAGCTTGGGGGGACAGGGGTCCCGTAATTCACCCCTCCACTTT.